This T cell receptor beta chain was captured by sequencing in a study of blood T cell repertoires in COVID-19. Study as a whole: Material from acute and convalescent COVID-19 was sourced from the United States, Italy and Spain. T cells, B-cell-depleted T cells, or PBMCs provided the cDNA or gDNA that served as material.

V trimming: 4 bases; J trimming: 7 bases; junction bases outside the gene matches: 5. The CDR3 extends over 14 amino acids. The V gene's germline CDR1 is SGHNT and CDR2 YYREEE (reference sequence). Original analysis: Amplification from reference gene primers served as the basis for estimated nucleated cell counts. Sequenced by immunoSEQ multiplex PCR; TCRdb stores in-frame clones only, minus some. V, J and clone size are taken as reported in that table, and D and trimming were inferred from the DNA itself. This table holds 140,000 to 150,000 clones, more than 80% found once. Sequenced: peripheral blood. The J gene is TRBJ1-6, the V gene TRBV5-4; 7 bases are shared with TRBD1. The receptor's source is a human donor with acute or convalescent COVID-19. The donor label of this sample is uncertain. The CDR3 is CASSPRDRNSPLHF. The CDR3 coding sequence is TGTGCCAGCAGCCCCAGGGACAGAAATTCACCCCTCCACTTT.